Listed here are 5 T cell receptor beta chains from one sample, sequenced in a study of T cell responses to AZD1222 COVID-19 vaccine. The table came from immunoSEQ multiplex PCR; TCRdb's copy has only in-frame clones and leaves some out. There are about 130,000 clones in the sample; approximately 84% occur only once, and 4.1% lies in the top ten. The sequencing here drew on peripheral blood, taken on day 0 of AZD1222 vaccination. The origin of the receptors is an adult in good health.

The rearrangement joins TRBV9 to TRBJ1-2, with TRBD1 matching over 7 bases. V trimming: 0 bases; J trimming: 0 bases; junction bases outside the gene matches: 5. Germline V gene sequence: CDR1 SGDLS, CDR2 YYNGEE. The CDR3 spans 16 residues. The CDR3 region has the DNA TGTGCCAGCAGCGTAGGGGACAGCAAAGCTAACTATGGCTACACCTTC. Residues: CASSVGDSKANYGYTF.

V and J are TRBV9 and TRBJ2-3; TRBD2 matches at 11 bases. V trimming: 0 bases; J trimming: 6 bases; junction bases outside the gene matches: 3. This CDR3 comprises 15 residues. Germline-derived CDR1 and CDR2 are SGDLS and YYNGEE. DNA of the CDR3: TGTGCCAGCAGCGTAGAACTAGCGGGGGCTGATACGCAGTATTTT. Translated: CASSVELAGADTQYF. Combining the CDR3 with reference TRBV9 and TRBJ2-3 gives the whole variable domain DSGVTQTPKHLITATGQRVTLRCSPRSGDLSVYWYQQSLDQGLQFLIQYYNGEERAKGNILERFSAQQFPDLHSELNLSSLELGDSALYFCASSVELAGADTQYFGPGTRLTVL.

V usage is TRBV2 and J usage is TRBJ1-5; D call uncertain. Germline loops: CDR1 SNHLY, CDR2 FYNNEI. The CDR3 length is 12 residues. V was clipped by 6 bases and J by 8 bases, with 11 bases between them. The DNA for the CDR3 is TGTGCCAGCAGCGACCCCGGGAAGCCCCAGCATTTT. Its protein product is CASSDPGKPQHF.

The chain couples TRBV28 to TRBJ1-5, with D uncertain. V gave up 2 bases and J gave up 7 bases, with 15 bases separating them. In germline, CDR1 is MDHEN, CDR2 SYDVKM. The CDR3 runs 15 residues. In nucleotides, the CDR3 is TGTGCCAGCAGTTTAGGCAGGCGGCGGGAGCAGCCCCAGCATTTT. Amino acids: CASSLGRRREQPQHF.

This chain links TRBV5-1 with TRBJ1-1; TRBD1 agrees at 7 bases. The CDR3 sequence is 15 residues long. Germline values: CDR1 SGHRS, CDR2 YFSETQ. V lost 3 bases to trimming and J lost 0 bases; unmatched junction nucleotides: 5. CDR3 amino acids: CASSYTGQVNTEAFF. The DNA for the CDR3 is TGCGCCAGCAGCTATACCGGACAGGTGAACACTGAAGCTTTCTTT.